This TCR beta chain comes out of a study of cytomegalovirus exposure and HLA in healthy donors. With respect to this clone: The target antigen is unknown.

The PCR ran on 60 Vbeta and 13 Jbeta primers. Measured with immunoSEQ multiplex PCR; TCRdb has only the in-frame clones, and not every one. The repertoire holds 150,000 to 170,000 clones, with around 84% as singletons. This CDR3 has 15 residues. Germline-derived CDR1 and CDR2 are SGDLS and YYNGEE. Trimming removed 5 bases from V and 0 bases from J, with 9 bases in between. Study outcomes and limitations: There were reportedly fewer N-insertions in an Asian-associated ancestry cluster than the approximately 670-donor mean, in a later analysis. Accounts indicate the classifier identified cytomegalovirus status with strong specificity and sensitivity.

This sequence was found in a woman aged 40 to 50 in good health and CMV-seropositive. V usage is TRBV9 and J usage is TRBJ2-6; D unresolved. The source material was PBMCs. The CDR3 nucleotides read TGTGCCAGCAGTTCTACCCTCTCTGGGGCCAACGTCCTGACTTTC. This encodes CASSSTLSGANVLTF.